These 28 T cell receptor beta chains were sequenced from one sample in a study of metastatic and nonmetastatic thyroid tumors. TCRdb re-called clones from the PCR reads using MiXCR. This sample has 45,000 to 50,000 clones, with around 25% found just once. Patients underwent thyroid surgery, and none had received any treatment before it. Sequenced: blood. All receptors come from a male donor with papillary thyroid cancer or a benign thyroid nodule (not recorded which). Some clones in this sample may be carry-over from other donors' samples.

The rearrangement links TRBV7-2 to TRBJ1-5, with D perhaps TRBD1 (5 bases). Germline V gene data show CDR1 as SGHTA and CDR2 as FQGNSA. The V end lost 1 base, the J end lost 7 bases, and 14 bases lay between the germline ends. This CDR3 region has 15 residues. The CDR3 is CASSLGWQGNQPQHF. The CDR3 DNA sequence: TGTGCCAGCAGCTTAGGGTGGCAGGGTAACCAGCCCCAGCATTTT.

This sequence joins TRBV2 and TRBJ2-5, with 9 bases identical to TRBD2. The CDR3 sequence is 15 residues long. Trimming at V came to 4 bases and at J to 2 bases, leaving 5 bases not matched to a gene. From germline, CDR1 is SNHLY and CDR2 FYNNEI. The CDR3 DNA sequence: TGTGCCAGCAGTGCGGAGCGGGGGGCTCAAGAGACCCAGTACTTC. Its protein product is CASSAERGAQETQYF.

The gene calls are TRBV4-1 and TRBJ2-2; TRBD2 aligns across 7 bases. The CDR3 sequence is 15 residues long. Germline-derived CDR1 and CDR2 are MGHRA and YSYEKL. V shed 5 bases and J 4 bases; nucleotides not matched to a gene: 7. CDR3 residues: CASSATSSVTGELFF. The CDR3, as DNA: TGCGCCAGCAGCGCGACTAGCTCAGTCACCGGGGAGCTGTTTTTT.

About this clone: A much larger clone sits a single nucleotide away, making a read error possible. The sample contains more than one DNA sequence encoding this CDR3. The chain combines TRBV4-1 with TRBJ2-5; tentative D call: TRBD1 (6 bases). CDR1 and CDR2 (germline): MGHRA, YSYEKL. The CDR3 is 13 residues long. The ends were cut back, 3 bases at V and 4 bases at J, with 9 bases in the middle. CDR3 region: CASSQDRAETQYF. DNA for the CDR3: TGCGCCAGCAGCCAGGACAGAGCAGAGACCCAGTACTTC.

The rearrangement links TRBV20-1 to TRBJ1-5, with 7 bases fitting TRBD1. Germline CDR1 reads DFQATT; CDR2 reads SNEGSKA (reference sequence). This CDR3 region has 13 residues. The ends lost 5 bases at V and 9 bases at J; junction bases unmatched: 10. DNA of the CDR3: TGCAGTGCTCCGACAGGGAGTGAAGGGCCCCAGCATTTT. Translation gives CSAPTGSEGPQHF.

This clone appeared a single time. The chain carries TRBV20-1 and TRBJ2-7, with 14 bases aligning to TRBD2. Germline CDR1 DFQATT, CDR2 SNEGSKA (reference sequence). This CDR3 is built from 17 residues. J gave up 0 bases and V 5 bases, and 9 bases lay outside the gene matches. CDR3 sequence: CSAPGTSGSASSYEQYF. The CDR3 coding sequence is TGCAGTGCTCCCGGGACTAGCGGGAGCGCGTCCTCCTACGAGCAGTACTTC.

This clone was counted many times. The rearrangement links TRBV5-1 to TRBJ2-1; a possible D gene is TRBD2 (5 bases). With 0 bases removed from V and 4 bases from J, the gap between germline ends came to 11 bases. The V gene's germline CDR1 is SGHRS and CDR2 YFSETQ. The CDR3 loop spans 15 amino acids. The CDR3 reads CASSLGLADYNEQFF. CDR3 DNA: TGCGCCAGCAGCTTGGGGCTAGCAGATTACAATGAGCAGTTCTTC.

This clone was seen more than once but under ten times. The rearrangement joins TRBV20-1 to TRBJ2-7; D possibly corresponds to TRBD2 (6 bases). V lost 0 bases to trimming and J lost 8 bases, with 14 bases between them. The CDR3 extends over 13 amino acids. Per the germline V gene, CDR1 is DFQATT and CDR2 is SNEGSKA (reference sequence). The CDR3 sequence: CSARDPIRGKQYF. The CDR3, as DNA: TGCAGTGCTAGAGATCCAATTCGGGGGAAGCAGTACTTC.

The chain combines TRBV20-1 with TRBJ1-6; no reliable D call. The ends were cut back, 0 bases at V and 1 base at J, with 10 bases in the middle. Germline V gene data show CDR1 as DFQATT and CDR2 as SNEGSKA (reference sequence). This CDR3 has 16 residues. The CDR3 bases are TGCAGTGCTAGAGACTTGGGTTTATCCTATAATTCACCCCTCCACTTT. Protein sequence: CSARDLGLSYNSPLHF.

This clone rates as medium-sized. The J gene is TRBJ2-7, the V gene TRBV6-2 or TRBV6-3, with 7 bases fitting TRBD1. The V gene's germline CDR1 is MNHEY and CDR2 SVGEGT. CDR3 size: 14 residues. The junction had 2 bases not matched to a gene; V was cut back by 0 bases and J by 3 bases. The CDR3 nucleotides read TGTGCCAGCAGTTACTCGGCAGGGGGCTACGAGCAGTACTTC. Its translation is CASSYSAGGYEQYF.

By frequency in the sample, this clone is medium-sized (0.01 to 0.1%). The V gene is TRBV28, the J gene TRBJ2-7, with D tentatively TRBD2 (6 bases). CDR3 length equals 14 residues. The V gene's germline CDR1 is MDHEN and CDR2 SYDVKM. The ends were cut back, 6 bases at V and 2 bases at J, with 14 bases in the middle. The CDR3 DNA reads TGTGCCAGCAGGACACCCGGGACTGCCTACGAGCAGTACTTC. This codes for CASRTPGTAYEQYF.

This clone was seen only a few times. This chain links TRBV27 with TRBJ1-2; 8 nucleotides agree with TRBD1. Losses at the gene ends were 5 bases for V and 7 bases for J; bases not matched to a gene: 12. CDR1 is MNHEY and CDR2 is SMNVEV in the germline V gene (reference sequence). This CDR3 has 15 residues. The CDR3 nucleotides are TGTGCCAGCAGTACCGAAATGACAGGGGTCGGTGGCTACACCTTC. This sequence encodes CASSTEMTGVGGYTF.

This clone has ten or more counts. The chain joins TRBV7-9 to TRBJ2-7, with a tentative D call TRBD1 (6 bases). V was clipped by 4 bases and J by 4 bases, with 17 bases between them. The CDR3 is 15 residues long. Germline V gives CDR1 SEHNR, CDR2 FQNEAQ (reference sequence). This CDR3 reads CASSSRTAPTYEQYF. The CDR3 DNA is TGTGCCAGCAGCTCCCGGACAGCTCCGACGTACGAGCAGTACTTC.

The chain employs TRBV5-1 and TRBJ2-2; tentatively, D is TRBD1 (6 bases). Trimming left V 1 base short and J 0 bases short, with 7 bases between. The CDR3 contains 15 residues. The V gene's germline CDR1 is SGHRS and CDR2 YFSETQ. CDR3 nucleotide sequence: TGCGCCAGCAGCTTGACAGGGTCGAACACCGGGGAGCTGTTTTTT. Amino acid sequence: CASSLTGSNTGELFF.

This clone came up a few times. The CDR3 DNA reads as TGTGCCAGCAGAAACTCTAGTCCGCCCTACGAGCAGTACTTC. Protein sequence: CASRNSSPPYEQYF. The rearrangement links TRBV6-5 to TRBJ2-7; no definite D call. Trimming stripped 6 bases from V and 2 bases from J, with 14 bases between. The CDR3 totals 14 residues. Germline CDR1 is MNHEY and CDR2 is SVGAGI.

In this sample, this clone turned up many times. V is TRBV9 and J is TRBJ1-1; 7 nucleotides agree with TRBD1. Germline values: CDR1 SGDLS, CDR2 YYNGEE. This CDR3 is 14 amino acids long. The ends lost 4 bases at V and 1 base at J; junction bases unmatched: 4. The CDR3 coding sequence is TGTGCCAGCAGCTATACAGGGGCGAACACTGAAGCTTTCTTT. Residues: CASSYTGANTEAFF.

This clone occurred once. This chain joins TRBV11-2 and TRBJ2-3; no definite D call. From germline, CDR1 is SGHAT and CDR2 FQNNGV. Trimming removed 2 bases from V and 3 bases from J, with 9 bases in between. The CDR3 consists of 14 residues. The DNA of the CDR3 is TGTGCCAGCAGCTTACTTCTAGTAACAGATACGCAGTATTTT. This codes for CASSLLLVTDTQYF.

There are a few counts of this clone. The chain joins TRBV6-2 or TRBV6-3 to TRBJ2-1, with TRBD2 matching 7 bases. The J segment lost 8 bases and the V segment lost 2 bases, leaving 12 bases of the junction unmatched. CDR3 length equals 16 residues. Germline CDR1 and CDR2: MNHEY and SVGEGT. This chain's CDR3 is CASSYVTSGGEDEQFF. Written as DNA, the CDR3 is TGTGCCAGCAGTTACGTCACTTCGGGAGGAGAGGATGAGCAGTTCTTC.

This clone was counted at least ten times. The J gene is TRBJ2-1, the V gene TRBV20-1, with TRBD2 matching over 11 bases. With V trimmed by 1 base and J by 10 bases, 12 bases remained unmatched. This CDR3 has 16 amino acids. Germline V gene data show CDR1 as DFQATT and CDR2 as SNEGSKA (reference sequence). The CDR3 loop is CSARASPLAGGREQFF. The DNA for the CDR3 is TGCAGTGCTAGAGCTTCCCCGCTAGCGGGGGGTAGGGAGCAGTTCTTC.

This clone has only a few counts. Sequence at one end of the junction differs from germline and may be a read error. The chain has TRBV7-9 and TRBJ2-7; 10 bases are shared with TRBD1. The CDR3 runs 11 residues. CDR1 is SEHNR and CDR2 is FQNEAQ in the germline V gene (reference sequence). For the CDR3, the DNA is TGTGCCAGCAGCTCGACAGGGGGCGCCTTCTTC. Residues: CASSSTGGAFF.

This clone was counted between two and nine times. V gene TRBV12-3 or TRBV12-4 combines with J gene TRBJ2-7; 7 bases line up with TRBD1. This CDR3 has 13 amino acids. The junction had 1 base not matched to a gene; V was cut back by 4 bases and J by 1 base. In DNA form, the CDR3 reads TGTGCCAGCAGTTGGGGACAGTCCTACGAGCAGTACTTC. It yields the protein CASSWGQSYEQYF.

Notes on this clone: One junction end disagrees with the germline gene, perhaps due to a read error. V usage is TRBV19 and J usage is TRBJ1-2; possibly TRBD1 for D (6 bases). Germline V lookup: CDR1 LNHDA, CDR2 SQIVND (reference sequence). CDR3 length equals 16 residues. The CDR3 sequence is CGSSIDWGATHNGYTF. Here the CDR3 DNA reads TGTGGCAGTAGTATAGATTGGGGGGCCACCCACAATGGCTACACCTTC.

V usage is TRBV7-3 and J usage is TRBJ2-7, with unresolved D. The ends were cut back, 2 bases at V and 3 bases at J, with 11 bases in the middle. The germline gives CDR1 SGHTA, CDR2 FQGTGA. The CDR3 consists of 14 residues. CDR3 DNA sequence: TGTGCCAGCAGCTTAGGAAGCGCCAGCTACGAGCAGTACTTC. It is translated as CASSLGSASYEQYF.

This clone was observed at least ten times. The V gene is TRBV11-1, the J gene TRBJ1-1, with 7 bases matching TRBD1. Losses at the gene ends were 2 bases for V and 5 bases for J; bases not matched to a gene: 11. The CDR3 has 16 residues. The germline V gene has CDR1 SGHAT and CDR2 FQDESV (reference sequence). As DNA, the CDR3 is TGTGCCAGCAGCTTAAGACAGGGTGGCCTGGTGACTGAAGCTTTCTTT. Translated, it gives CASSLRQGGLVTEAFF. Variable domain in full (rest from reference TRBV11-1 and TRBJ1-1): EAEVAQSPRYKITEKSQAVAFWCDPISGHATLYWYRQILGQGPELLVQFQDESVVDDSQLPKDRFSAERLKGVDSTLKIQPAELGDSAMYLCASSLRQGGLVTEAFFGQGTRLTVV.

The V gene is TRBV6-1, the J gene TRBJ2-3; the match to TRBD1 covers 10 bases. V gave up 11 bases and J gave up 0 bases; unmatched junction bases: 5. This CDR3 spans 14 amino acids. Germline V CDR1 and CDR2: MNHNS, SASEGT. CDR3 amino acids: CAGATGGSTDTQYF. CDR3 coding DNA: TGTGCCGGCGCGACAGGGGGCAGCACAGATACGCAGTATTTT.

The chain is built from TRBV10-2 and TRBJ2-5; D possibly matches TRBD1 or TRBD2 (5 bases each). Germline CDR1 reads WSHSY; CDR2 reads SAAADI. Between the trimmed V and J ends, which lost 5 bases and 5 bases, there was a span of 12 bases. This CDR3 comprises 13 residues. The CDR3 here is CASSPQGRETQYF. Here the CDR3 DNA reads TGCGCCAGCAGTCCTCAGGGACGGGAGACCCAGTACTTC.

On this clone: Compared with germline, one end of the junction differs, possibly owing to a read error. The V and J genes are TRBV6-1 and TRBJ1-1, with D unresolved. The CDR3 is 13 residues long. The germline gives CDR1 MNHNS, CDR2 SASEGT. CDR3 bases: TGTTCCAGCAGTGAGGGTCGGAACACTGAAGCTTTCTTT. Its translation: CSSSEGRNTEAFF.

This clone was observed a few times. The chain uses TRBV28 and TRBJ1-3, with a possible D match to TRBD1 (5 bases). The CDR3 has 15 amino acids. Germline lookup yields CDR1 MDHEN and CDR2 SYDVKM. V lost 0 bases and J 3 bases, leaving 9 bases between the germline ends. The CDR3 DNA follows: TGTGCCAGCAGTTTATGGGGGGGGGTTGGAAACACCATATATTTT. Protein product: CASSLWGGVGNTIYF.